The present entry profiles one TCR beta chain with its context. The antigen remains undetermined. The data originate from a study of identifying expanded T cells in peripheral blood. Notes on the study in general: Differentially abundant clones: about 1.2 between replicates, 15 to 17 at about 13 days, approximately 18 at four. Clone count variance between two-week samples rose with total template count.

Germline CDR1 reads MGHDK; CDR2 reads SYGVNS. V lost 2 bases, J lost 4 bases, and 12 bases lay in between. The CDR3 length is 15 residues. Clones were read by immunoSEQ multiplex PCR, and TCRdb kept only the in-frame ones, dropping some. The table has about 100,000 clones, about 90% seen once. During the collection period, no donor immune events like infections were recorded. V is TRBV25-1 and J is TRBJ1-3; D perhaps matches TRBD1 (6 bases). Material: blood. The clonotype comes from a person aged 18 to 70 in good health. This chain's CDR3 is CASSELSGAGNTIYF. In nucleotides, the CDR3 is TGTGCCAGCAGTGAACTTTCGGGGGCCGGAAACACCATATATTTT.